The 13 T cell receptor beta chains in this list originate from one sample, sequenced in a study of T cell changes during pregnancy in multiple sclerosis. The protocol was immunoSEQ multiplex PCR, while the TCRdb copy is restricted to in-frame clones and leaves out a portion. The repertoire consists of 130,000 or so clones, with roughly 96% occurring once and the leading ten covering 0.44%. This sample comprised peripheral blood, obtained after pregnancy. Every receptor here comes from a female donor with multiple sclerosis, enrolled in a pregnancy study.

In its sample, this clone was seen once. The chain recombines TRBV14 with TRBJ2-4; TRBD2 matches 8 bases. After removal of 1 base from V and 6 bases from J, the junction contained 5 bases not matched to a gene. This CDR3 comprises 15 residues. Per germline, CDR1 SGHDN and CDR2 FVKESK. The CDR3 sequence is CASSQGSGGLNIQYF. The CDR3 coding sequence is TGTGCCAGCAGCCAAGGATCGGGAGGGTTAAACATTCAGTACTTC. Full variable domain (rest looked up from reference TRBV14 and TRBJ2-4): EAGVTQFPSHSVIEKGQTVTLRCDPISGHDNLYWYRRVMGKEIKFLLHFVKESKQDESGMPNNRFLAERTGGTYSTLKVQPAELEDSGVYFCASSQGSGGLNIQYFGAGTRLSVL.

CDR3 nucleotides: TGCGCCAGCAGCCCTCCGACTAGCGGATCCTACGAGCAGTACTTC. Protein sequence: CASSPPTSGSYEQYF. The chain joins TRBV5-1 to TRBJ2-7, with 9 nucleotides matching TRBD2. The germline V gene encodes CDR1 SGHRS and CDR2 YFSETQ. The V and J ends lost 4 bases and 1 base, in that order; junction bases with no gene match: 6. This CDR3 comprises 15 residues.

The rearrangement uses TRBV6-1 and TRBJ2-3, with 10 bases fitting TRBD2. The CDR3 length is 15 residues. CDR1 and CDR2 from the germline V gene are MNHNS and SASEGT. Trimming took 6 bases from V and 6 from J; bases not matched to a gene: 9. This CDR3 is CASSEASGSLDTQYF. The DNA of the CDR3 is TGTGCCAGCAGCGAGGCTAGCGGGAGCCTGGATACGCAGTATTTT.

The chain employs TRBV2 and TRBJ1-2, with 9 nucleotides matching TRBD1. V gave up 0 bases and J gave up 0 bases; unmatched junction bases: 8. The CDR3 has 18 residues. In germline, CDR1 is SNHLY, CDR2 FYNNEI. The chain's CDR3 is CASSEAPGQGRANYGYTF. DNA of the CDR3: TGTGCCAGCAGTGAAGCTCCGGGACAGGGCCGGGCTAACTATGGCTACACCTTC.

This clone was seen only once. The genes are TRBV20-1 and TRBJ2-7; D not resolved. This CDR3 region has 11 residues. Trimming left V 3 bases short and J 6 bases short, with 9 bases between. Germline CDR1 DFQATT, CDR2 SNEGSKA (reference sequence). The DNA of the CDR3 is TGCAGTGCTAGTCTGGCCTCCGAGCAGTACTTC. This translates into CSASLASEQYF.

This rearrangement joins TRBV5-4 to TRBJ2-1; TRBD2 matches 8 bases. Germline CDR1 SGHNT, CDR2 YYREEE (reference sequence). J lost 9 bases, V lost 0 bases, and 11 bases had no gene match. The CDR3 totals 16 residues. The CDR3 bases are TGTGCCAGCAGCTTGGCCGCGGGACTAGGTTTCTCTGAGCAGTTCTTC. It translates to CASSLAAGLGFSEQFF.

The chain employs TRBV25-1 and TRBJ2-7; TRBD2 aligns across 9 bases. CDR1 and CDR2 (germline): MGHDK, SYGVNS. This CDR3 has 11 residues. Trimming at V came to 2 bases and at J to 12 bases, leaving 2 bases not matched to a gene. CDR3 sequence: CASSEGLALYF. In DNA, the CDR3 is TGTGCCAGCAGTGAAGGACTAGCGCTGTACTTC.

The gene calls are TRBV4-1 and TRBJ1-2, with 8 bases aligning to TRBD1. Germline CDR1 is MGHRA and CDR2 is YSYEKL. V shed 1 base, J shed 4 bases, and the junction held 8 bases outside the gene matches. The CDR3 is 16 residues long. CDR3 DNA sequence: TGCGCCAGCAGCCAAGCCCCCTCGACAGGGGCCTATGGCTACACCTTC. Its translation is CASSQAPSTGAYGYTF.

This clone was seen once. The chain joins TRBV27 to TRBJ2-5, with a possible D match to TRBD2 (6 bases). Trimming shortened V by 6 bases and J by 5 bases, and 13 bases separated the two germline ends. The CDR3 has 13 amino acids. The germline CDR1 and CDR2 sequences are MNHEY and SMNVEV (reference sequence). CDR3 DNA: TGTGCCAGCAGGAGGAGGGCCTGGGAGACCCAGTACTTC. Residues: CASRRRAWETQYF.

J is TRBJ1-5 and V is TRBV29-1, with D possibly TRBD1 on 5 matching bases. This CDR3 region has 14 residues. The germline V gene encodes CDR1 SQVTM and CDR2 ANQGSEA. V gave up 4 bases and J gave up 6 bases, with 16 bases separating them. The chain's CDR3 is CSVAGPGILQPQHF. CDR3 coding DNA: TGCAGCGTTGCCGGGCCAGGGATTCTTCAGCCCCAGCATTTT.

This chain uses TRBV9 with TRBJ2-1; a possible D gene is TRBD2 (5 bases). The CDR3 is 13 residues long. The germline V gene has CDR1 SGDLS and CDR2 YYNGEE. Trimming removed 4 bases at V and 4 bases at J, with 9 bases between. The CDR3 loop reads CASSSGLYNEQFF. The CDR3, as DNA: TGTGCCAGCAGCTCCGGACTTTACAATGAGCAGTTCTTC.

V is TRBV27 and J is TRBJ1-2, with D possibly being TRBD1 (5 bases). This CDR3 contains 13 residues. V was pared by 5 bases and J by 4 bases, with 11 bases between. CDR1 is MNHEY and CDR2 is SMNVEV in the germline V gene (reference sequence). This CDR3 reads CASSPGGTYGYTF. For the CDR3, the DNA is TGTGCCAGCAGTCCCGGGGGGACCTATGGCTACACCTTC.

DNA of the CDR3: TGTGCCAGCAGCTTAAAAGTTCCGGACAGCTACGAGCAGTACTTC. This gives the protein CASSLKVPDSYEQYF. The genes are TRBV7-3 and TRBJ2-7; D perhaps matches TRBD1 (6 bases). The CDR3 is 15 amino acids. Germline CDR1 SGHTA, CDR2 FQGTGA. V was trimmed by 1 base and J by 3 bases, leaving 13 bases between them. Filled out from reference TRBV7-3 and TRBJ2-7, the complete variable domain reads GAGVSQTPSNKVTEKGKYVELRCDPISGHTALYWYRQSLGQGPEFLIYFQGTGAADDSGLPNDRFFAVRPEGSVSTLKIQRTERGDSAVYLCASSLKVPDSYEQYFGPGTRLTVT.